This T cell receptor (beta chain) came from a study of OX40 agonist ivuxolimab in advanced cancers. Describing the broader study: The costimulatory receptor OX40 (CD134) was targeted by ivuxolimab, a fully human IgG2 agonistic monoclonal antibody. Of the approximately 50 dose-escalation patients, hepatocellular carcinoma was present in about 20, melanoma in about 15, renal cell carcinoma in 9 and head and neck cancer in 9. Patients were allowed to have had prior anti-PD-1, anti-PD-L1 or anti-CTLA-4 therapy, and around 41% of the dose-escalation patients had previously received checkpoint inhibitors. Intravenous ivuxolimab was administered to patients every 2 weeks at six dose levels: 0.01, 0.1, 0.3, 1.5, 3 and 10 mg/kg. A male proportion of roughly 80% and a mean age of 60 years, ranging from 23 to 79, were recorded for the dose-escalation cohort. Partial responses occurred in three dose-escalation patients, of whom one had hepatocellular carcinoma and two had cutaneous melanoma. The paper covers the monotherapy dose-escalation part of the phase I ivuxolimab trial, which included N of about 51 patients. Peripheral TCRbeta sequencing was intended to test whether TCR sequence diversity was altered and clonal T-cell expansion was caused by ivuxolimab. Overall study outcomes, separate from this receptor: Low levels of normalized T-cell clonal expansion were also seen in some patients who did not respond. At doses of 0.1 to 3.0 mg/kg, clonal expansion of both CD4+ and CD8+ T cells in blood was seen between baseline and week 6. After ivuxolimab, more expanded clones were found on average in CD8+ T cells than in CD4+ T cells. The antigen specificity of the peripheral T cells that underwent clonal expansion was not determined. In partial responders in the 0.1-3.0 mg/kg groups, normalized peripheral clonal expansion was found to be among the lowest, especially among CD8+ T cells.

This clone was found once. It lacks a known antigen. No qualities accompany the bases; no much larger clone lies one base away. The trial excluded patients who had a history of autoimmune disease or were on systemic immunosuppression. Peripheral blood for TCR sequencing was drawn from every dose cohort at baseline, at cycle 4 day 1 and at cycle 7 day 1. The samples were drawn from a first-in-human, open-label, multicenter phase I dose-escalation trial of ivuxolimab. The trial enrolled adults with locally advanced or metastatic head and neck squamous cell, hepatocellular, melanoma or renal cell carcinoma. Before TCR sequencing, CD4+ and CD8+ T cells were separately sorted from peripheral blood. Genomic DNA was isolated from the sorted cells so that the TCRbeta CDR3 region could be sequenced. The immunoSEQ Assay was used to sequence the TCRbeta CDR3 regions. TCRdb limited this immuneACCESS table to in-frame rearrangements with V and J called. A share of clones is missing; checked studies link under half to unresolved V genes, and the rest is unexplained. This sample gives 20,000 to 25,000 clones in total; over 65% of them show up just once. The ten biggest clones cover about 32% of the sample.

CDR1 and CDR2 are read off the germline V gene as MDHEN and SYDVKM. V and J lose 3 bases and 1 base, and a span of 6 bases separates them. The CDR3, from cysteine to phenylalanine, totals 13 residues. CDR3 DNA is the only sequence kept; it has 39 bases, read in frame from the first base. The chain employs TRBV28 and TRBJ1-2; no D gene can be assigned with confidence. Sequenced here: CD4+ or CD8+ T cells sorted from blood, sampled in a trial of the OX40 agonist ivuxolimab. The receptor was derived from an adult with an advanced solid tumor such as melanoma, head and neck, liver or kidney cancer. The CDR3 here reads CASSLAVNYGYTF. The sequenced DNA: TGTGCCAGCAGTTTGGCAGTTAACTATGGCTACACCTTC.